The entry below gives a single T cell receptor beta chain sequence along with its context. What it binds is not known. This sample is part of a study of cytomegalovirus exposure and HLA in healthy donors. Whole-study results and caveats: TRBV6-2, TRBV6-3 and other indistinguishable V segments were excluded. Most observed TCR sequences were rare, whereas some public TCRs were detected in many donors. For cytomegalovirus status, the classifier reportedly gave diagnoses with high specificity and sensitivity. Roughly uniform depth of sequencing across donors was assumed in presence/absence analyses.

There are 13 residues in the CDR3. With V trimmed by 4 bases and J by 3 bases, 1 base remained unmatched. The germline V gene has CDR1 WNHNN and CDR2 SYGVQD (reference sequence). PCR used 60 Vbeta primers and 13 Jbeta primers. Using immunoSEQ multiplex PCR, the repertoire was profiled, and TCRdb retains in-frame clones only, with some absent. The table includes 70,000 or so clones, under 85% detected once. The source is a woman aged 55-70 years in good health and CMV-seropositive. Sequenced sample: PBMCs. The chain has TRBV10-1 and TRBJ1-1, with TRBD1 identical over 8 bases. As DNA, the CDR3 is TGCGCCAGCAGTGGACAGGGGTACACTGAAGCTTTCTTT. This translates into CASSGQGYTEAFF.